This T cell receptor (beta chain) is from a study of T cells after yellow fever vaccination. The ends were cut back, 0 bases at V and 4 bases at J, with 24 bases in the middle. From germline, CDR1 is SGHAT and CDR2 FQNNGV. The CDR3 is made up of 19 amino acids. Overall study findings and caveats: There was a small share of clonotypes that showed up in both the CD4 and CD8 compartments.

A universal primer site and UMIs were added as TCR cDNA was made by 5'RACE template switching. One entry per CDR3 protein, called by TCRdb with MiXCR from the 5' RACE reads. The data show about 330,000 distinct CDR3 sequences, with about 6.6% seen just once and about 18% held by the top ten. This clonotype was detected many times. Its matching antigen is unknown. This sample comprised PBMCs, obtained about 49 days after the first yellow fever vaccination. This clonotype was sampled from a man younger than 35 who received the YFV17D yellow fever vaccine. The chain joins TRBV11-2 to TRBJ2-5; D may be TRBD2 (6 bases). CDR3 nucleotides: TGTGCCAGCAGCTTAGAATATCTAAGTTCCCCGGGGGTCCGAGAGACCCAGTACTTC. This sequence encodes CASSLEYLSSPGVRETQYF. The whole variable domain, remainder taken from reference TRBV11-2 and TRBJ2-5, is EAGVAQSPRYKIIEKRQSVAFWCNPISGHATLYWYQQILGQGPKLLIQFQNNGVVDDSQLPKDRFSAERLKGVDSTLKIQPAKLEDSAVYLCASSLEYLSSPGVRETQYFGPGTRLLVL.